This T cell receptor (beta chain) originates from a study of long-term antiretroviral therapy in people with HIV. As concerns this clone: Its specificity is not known.

Version v3.0 of the immunoSEQ assay ran at survey level. Clones were read by immunoSEQ multiplex PCR, and TCRdb kept only the in-frame ones, dropping some. This table holds 15,000 to 20,000 clones, 90% to 95% found once. Study-wide points: Across all time points, the repertoire was dominated by clones that expanded before ART.

The sequences come from unsorted PBMCs, collected 0.3 years after starting antiretroviral therapy. The TCR was taken from a man in his sixties with HIV.

CDR3 DNA: TGTGCCTGGAGTTTGCAGACCAACACTGAAGCTTTCTTT. It translates to CAWSLQTNTEAFF. This chain uses TRBV30 with TRBJ1-1, with D unclear. V lost 2 bases and J 2 bases, leaving 9 bases between the germline ends. Germline V CDR1 and CDR2: GTSNPN, SVGIG (reference sequence). The CDR3 consists of 13 residues.